The 3 T cell receptor beta chains below were found in one sample sequenced in a study of OX40 agonist ivuxolimab in advanced cancers. Sequencing was performed with immunoSEQ multiplex PCR; in TCRdb, only in-frame clones are kept and a portion is missing. The profile shows about 71,000 clones, around 80% of them singletons. The sample was CD4+ or CD8+ T cells sorted from blood, taken in a trial of the OX40 agonist ivuxolimab. The origin of the receptors is an adult with an advanced solid tumor such as melanoma, head and neck, liver or kidney cancer.

V and J are TRBV7-9 and TRBJ1-1, with D hard to call. Trimming cost V 1 base and J 4 bases, with 13 bases left between them. The CDR3 covers 15 residues. From germline, CDR1 is SEHNR and CDR2 FQNEAQ (reference sequence). In DNA form, the CDR3 reads TGTGCCAGCAGCTTAGGAGGGCAGCGGGGCACTGAAGCTTTCTTT. This translates into CASSLGGQRGTEAFF.

V is TRBV19 and J is TRBJ2-2, with 7 bases aligning to TRBD1. Unmatched junction bases numbered 6, after V lost 10 bases and J lost 4 bases. The CDR3 is 13 amino acids. The germline gives CDR1 LNHDA, CDR2 SQIVND (reference sequence). Here the CDR3 DNA reads TGTGCCACTCGACAGGGACGCACCGGGGAGCTGTTTTTT. Translation gives CATRQGRTGELFF.

The chain uses TRBV27 and TRBJ2-5, with 9 nucleotides matching TRBD2. This CDR3 region has 15 residues. V lost 5 bases to trimming and J lost 2 bases; unmatched junction nucleotides: 6. CDR1 and CDR2 from the germline V gene are MNHEY and SMNVEV (reference sequence). The CDR3 DNA follows: TGTGCCAGCAGTCGGGCCCTAGCGGGGCAAGAGACCCAGTACTTC. It translates to CASSRALAGQETQYF.